The clone carrying this TCR beta chain was seen only a few times. The germline gives CDR1 SGHAT, CDR2 FQNNGV. V was cut by 0 bases and J by 3 bases, with 12 bases left in between. The CDR3 loop spans 15 amino acids. An immunoSEQ assay, version v3.0, was performed at survey level. Generated by immunoSEQ multiplex PCR, the TCRdb table keeps only in-frame clones and is missing some. The table lists over 30,000 clones, nearly 90% of them singletons. Two or more post-ART PBMC samples, plus at least one pre-ART sample, were available for each donor. This specimen comes from a study of long-term antiretroviral therapy in people with HIV. Overall study: The earliest samples predate the 2015 immediate-ART recommendation by about a decade.

This receptor was identified in a man aged 18-30 years with HIV. Sequences were derived from unsorted PBMCs, sampled 1.1 years after starting antiretroviral therapy. The V and J genes are TRBV11-2 and TRBJ2-7; D is perhaps TRBD1 or TRBD2 (5 bases each). The CDR3 region has the DNA TGTGCCAGCAGCTTAGACCCTGGGGGAGTCTACGAGCAGTACTTC. It codes for CASSLDPGGVYEQYF.